Following are 6 T cell receptor beta chains from one sample sequenced in a study of naive and memory T cell subsets. Ligated cDNA underwent four rounds of PCR with nested alpha and beta constant region primers and SP2. One entry per CDR3 protein results from TCRdb running MiXCR on the 5' RACE reads. The data hold roughly 30,000 distinct CDR3 sequences, with around 17% observed a single time. TCR cDNA received a 3' ligated oligonucleotide that carried a UMI. The receptors were sampled from a female donor in good health.

The chain is built from TRBV5-1 and TRBJ2-7; 8 bases align to TRBD1. Unmatched junction bases numbered 2, after V lost 0 bases and J lost 3 bases. The CDR3 extends over 14 amino acids. The germline CDR1 and CDR2 sequences are SGHRS and YFSETQ. CDR3 loop: CASSLGDRRYEQYF. The CDR3 DNA follows: TGCGCCAGCAGCTTGGGGGACAGGCGCTACGAGCAGTACTTC.

This clonotype is medium-sized within its sample. The chain recombines TRBV9 with TRBJ2-1; 8 positions agree with TRBD2. V was clipped by 2 bases and J by 6 bases; unmatched bases: 1. The CDR3 contains 13 residues. Germline loops: CDR1 SGDLS, CDR2 YYNGEE. The CDR3 region has the DNA TGTGCCAGCAGCGTGAGCGGGGGCAATGAGCAGTTCTTC. Translating gives CASSVSGGNEQFF.

This clonotype was seen many times. J is TRBJ1-1 and V is TRBV20-1; a weak D match, TRBD1 (5 bases). CDR3 length: 13 amino acids. Trimming removed 1 base at V and 3 bases at J, with 9 bases between. CDR1 and CDR2 from the germline V gene are DFQATT and SNEGSKA (reference sequence). CDR3 sequence reads: CSARALGDTEAFF. CDR3 coding DNA: TGCAGTGCTAGAGCACTGGGGGACACTGAAGCTTTCTTT.

This clonotype has ten or more counts. V gene TRBV20-1 combines with J gene TRBJ1-2, with D perhaps TRBD1 (5 bases). V was shortened by 4 bases and J by 4 bases, with 16 bases between the two germline ends. The CDR3 contains 14 residues. CDR1 and CDR2 (germline): DFQATT, SNEGSKA (reference sequence). The CDR3 sequence is CSANTRDVGYGYTF. The DNA of the CDR3 is TGCAGTGCTAACACCAGGGACGTAGGCTATGGCTACACCTTC.

In its sample, this clonotype was seen a few times. This chain joins TRBV20-1 and TRBJ1-1; 8 bases align to TRBD1. The CDR3 contains 14 residues. CDR1 is DFQATT and CDR2 is SNEGSKA in the germline V gene (reference sequence). Unmatched junction bases numbered 12, after V lost 6 bases and J lost 6 bases. DNA for the CDR3: TGCAGTGCGAACAAAGGACAGGGAAGGCCTGAAGCTTTCTTT. Protein sequence: CSANKGQGRPEAFF.

Judged by abundance, this clonotype is medium-sized. The chain couples TRBV7-3 to TRBJ1-1; D remains ambiguous. The V gene lost 0 bases and the J gene lost 2 bases, with 10 bases spanning the gap. The germline V gene encodes CDR1 SGHTA and CDR2 FQGTGA. There are 15 residues in the CDR3. The CDR3 spells CASSLTGGGNTEAFF. The CDR3 DNA sequence: TGTGCCAGCAGCTTAACGGGCGGCGGTAACACTGAAGCTTTCTTT.